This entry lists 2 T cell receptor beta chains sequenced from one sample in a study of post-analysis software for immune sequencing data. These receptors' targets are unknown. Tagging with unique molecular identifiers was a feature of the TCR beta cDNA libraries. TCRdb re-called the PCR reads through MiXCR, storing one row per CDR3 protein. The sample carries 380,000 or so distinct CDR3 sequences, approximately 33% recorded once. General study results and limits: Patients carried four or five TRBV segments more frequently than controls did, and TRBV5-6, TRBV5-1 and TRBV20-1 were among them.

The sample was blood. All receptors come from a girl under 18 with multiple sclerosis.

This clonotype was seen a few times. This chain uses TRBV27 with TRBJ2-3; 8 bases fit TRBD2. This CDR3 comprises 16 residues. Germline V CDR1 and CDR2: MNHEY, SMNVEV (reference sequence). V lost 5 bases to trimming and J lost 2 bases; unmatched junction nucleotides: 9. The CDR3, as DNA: TGTGCCAGCAGTCCACGAGCGGGGGCGATCACAGATACGCAGTATTTT. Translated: CASSPRAGAITDTQYF.

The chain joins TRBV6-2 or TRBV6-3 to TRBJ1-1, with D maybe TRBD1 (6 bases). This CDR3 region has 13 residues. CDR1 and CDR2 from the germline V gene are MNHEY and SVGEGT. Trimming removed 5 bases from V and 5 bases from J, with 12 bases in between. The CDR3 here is CASSHRVVTEAFF. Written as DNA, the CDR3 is TGTGCCAGCAGTCACAGGGTTGTGACTGAAGCTTTCTTT.